These 17 T cell receptor beta chains share one sample of origin, sequenced in a study of T cell changes during pregnancy in multiple sclerosis. This table comes from immunoSEQ multiplex PCR, and its TCRdb copy is limited to in-frame clones, with some not included. The table records 78,000 or so clones, under 95% of them present only once. The sample in question was peripheral blood, obtained before pregnancy. These TCRs come from a female donor with multiple sclerosis, enrolled in a pregnancy study.

The chain recombines TRBV5-4 with TRBJ1-2, with D hard to call. The CDR3 runs to 14 residues. Trimming left V 0 bases short and J 2 bases short, with 8 bases between. The germline V gene has CDR1 SGHNT and CDR2 YYREEE (reference sequence). The CDR3 DNA sequence: TGTGCCAGCAGCTTGGTTACATCGAACTATGGCTACACCTTC. This translates into CASSLVTSNYGYTF.

V gene TRBV19 combines with J gene TRBJ1-1, with D hard to call. Germline-derived CDR1 and CDR2 are LNHDA and SQIVND (reference sequence). This CDR3 region has 14 residues. V dropped 3 bases and J dropped 1 base, with 9 bases sitting between them. The CDR3, as DNA: TGTGCCAGTAGTATGCCGCAGAAGAACACTGAAGCTTTCTTT. This codes for CASSMPQKNTEAFF.

This rearrangement joins TRBV11-3 to TRBJ2-2; 8 bases agree with TRBD1. This CDR3 spans 14 amino acids. Looked up from germline, CDR1 is SGHNT and CDR2 is YENEEA. V dropped 4 bases and J dropped 3; count of bases not matched to a gene: 1. The CDR3: CASSSTGDTGELFF. The CDR3, as DNA: TGTGCCAGCAGCTCGACAGGGGACACCGGGGAGCTGTTTTTT.

This clone was seen more than once but under ten times. The chain is built from TRBV5-1 and TRBJ1-2, with 7 bases aligning to TRBD1. J was trimmed by 1 base and V by 1 base; bases with no gene match: 4. Germline V lookup: CDR1 SGHRS, CDR2 YFSETQ. The CDR3 consists of 15 residues. CDR3 in DNA: TGCGCCAGCAGCTTGAGACAGGGAGGTAACTATGGCTACACCTTC. Residues: CASSLRQGGNYGYTF.

This clone has a single count. The rearrangement uses TRBV6-6 and TRBJ1-1, with D possibly matching TRBD1 (6 bases). The CDR3 totals 12 residues. The germline V and J ends were trimmed by 2 bases and 8 bases, with 9 bases remaining between them. CDR1 MNHNY and CDR2 SVGAGI come from the germline V gene (reference sequence). The CDR3 DNA sequence: TGTGCCAGCAGTTACGAGGGGGTCGAAGCTTTCTTT. Translating it yields CASSYEGVEAFF.

The CDR3 loop is CASSPQPGQSFYGYTF. CDR3 nucleotides: TGTGCCAGCAGCCCACAACCGGGACAGTCTTTTTATGGCTACACCTTC. The rearrangement links TRBV6-6 to TRBJ1-2, with 7 bases identical to TRBD1. Germline loops: CDR1 MNHNY, CDR2 SVGAGI (reference sequence). The CDR3 runs 16 residues. With V trimmed by 6 bases and J by 5 bases, 15 bases remained unmatched.

The DNA of the CDR3 is TGTGCCAGCAGTCCGGACAGGGATGATACGCAGTATTTT. It codes for CASSPDRDDTQYF. The chain recombines TRBV11-3 with TRBJ2-3; 8 nucleotides match TRBD1. Germline lookup yields CDR1 SGHNT and CDR2 YENEEA. The CDR3 spans 13 residues. J was trimmed by 6 bases and V by 6 bases; bases with no gene match: 5. Full variable domain (rest looked up from reference TRBV11-3 and TRBJ2-3): EAGVVQSPRYKIIEKKQPVAFWCNPISGHNTLYWYLQNLGQGPELLIRYENEEAVDDSQLPKDRFSAERLKGVDSTLKIQPAELGDSAVYLCASSPDRDDTQYFGPGTRLTVL.

This rearrangement joins TRBV18 to TRBJ1-6; 8 nucleotides align to TRBD1. V trimming: 3 bases; J trimming: 6 bases; junction bases outside the gene matches: 7. This CDR3 contains 16 residues. CDR1 is KGHSH and CDR2 is LQKENI in the germline V gene. For the CDR3, the DNA is TGTGCCAGCTCACCCGGGACAGGCCAGAGTAATTCACCCCTCCACTTT. Encoded protein: CASSPGTGQSNSPLHF.

This clone occurred once. The rearrangement links TRBV7-8 to TRBJ1-2; maybe TRBD1 (5 bases). CDR1 SGHVS and CDR2 FQNEAQ come from the germline V gene. V lost 5 bases, J lost 5 bases, and 12 bases lay in between. CDR3 length: 13 amino acids. The CDR3 here is CASSRGTAYGYTF. CDR3 DNA: TGTGCCAGCAGCCGCGGGACGGCTTATGGCTACACCTTC.

The sample holds a few counts of this clone. CDR3 residues: CASRGFLLQGTEAFF. The DNA for the CDR3 is TGTGCCAGCAGAGGATTCCTCCTACAGGGCACTGAAGCTTTCTTT. This sequence joins TRBV2 and TRBJ1-1; D perhaps matches TRBD1 (6 bases). CDR3 length: 15 residues. Germline CDR1 SNHLY, CDR2 FYNNEI. The V and J ends lost 6 bases and 4 bases respectively, with 18 bases between them.

This sequence joins TRBV25-1 and TRBJ1-6; D not resolved. Germline V gene sequence: CDR1 MGHDK, CDR2 SYGVNS. The CDR3 loop spans 15 amino acids. The V end lost 7 bases, the J end lost 0 bases, and 10 bases lay between the germline ends. CDR3: CASTPTSSYNSPLHF. DNA for the CDR3: TGTGCCAGCACTCCTACTAGCTCCTATAATTCACCCCTCCACTTT.

The V call is TRBV9, the J call TRBJ2-2, with D perhaps TRBD2 (7 bases). The CDR3 is made up of 16 amino acids. Germline assignment: CDR1 SGDLS and CDR2 YYNGEE. Deletions cut 4 bases from V and 3 bases from J, with 16 bases between. CDR3 DNA: TGTGCCAGCAGCCCAAACCGAGGGGGGGACACCGGGGAGCTGTTTTTT. Translating gives CASSPNRGGDTGELFF.

This chain connects TRBV7-9 to TRBJ1-3; a possible D gene is TRBD1 (6 bases). The V end was cut by 6 bases, the J end by 2 bases, with 11 bases between. The CDR3 contains 14 residues. CDR1 and CDR2 (germline): SEHNR, FQNEAQ (reference sequence). For the CDR3, the DNA is TGTGCCAGCAGACTAAGGGGGACTGGAAACACCATATATTTT. It codes for CASRLRGTGNTIYF.

This clone is a singleton in its sample. The J gene is TRBJ1-6, the V gene TRBV9; 8 bases fit TRBD1. V shed 0 bases and J 10 bases; nucleotides not matched to a gene: 3. The length of the CDR3 is 14 residues. Germline CDR1 is SGDLS and CDR2 is YYNGEE. CDR3 bases: TGTGCCAGCAGCGTAGGTGACAGGGGATCACCCCTCCACTTT. Encoded protein: CASSVGDRGSPLHF.

The chain links TRBV25-1 to TRBJ1-2; TRBD1 matches at 10 bases. Per germline, CDR1 MGHDK and CDR2 SYGVNS. This CDR3 has 14 amino acids. The V and J ends lost 2 bases and 5 bases, in that order; junction bases with no gene match: 2. CDR3 DNA: TGTGCCAGCAGTGAAGGGACAGGGGCGTATGGCTACACCTTC. Protein sequence: CASSEGTGAYGYTF.

This chain links TRBV11-1 with TRBJ2-1; tentatively, D is TRBD2 (5 bases). The CDR3 is 14 residues long. Germline V lookup: CDR1 SGHAT, CDR2 FQDESV (reference sequence). V lost 5 bases to trimming and J lost 8 bases, with 16 bases between them. In nucleotides, the CDR3 is TGTGCCAGCAGCCCCCCGGCAGGCGGGCATGAGCAGTTCTTC. This gives the protein CASSPPAGGHEQFF.

The chain's CDR3 is CASSLGTGGNEQFF. In DNA, the CDR3 is TGTGCCAGCAGCCTAGGGACAGGTGGCAATGAGCAGTTCTTC. The gene calls are TRBV5-4 and TRBJ2-1; 8 nucleotides align to TRBD1. Germline CDR1 SGHNT, CDR2 YYREEE (reference sequence). The junction had 6 bases not matched to a gene; V was cut back by 4 bases and J by 6 bases. The CDR3 sequence is 14 residues long.